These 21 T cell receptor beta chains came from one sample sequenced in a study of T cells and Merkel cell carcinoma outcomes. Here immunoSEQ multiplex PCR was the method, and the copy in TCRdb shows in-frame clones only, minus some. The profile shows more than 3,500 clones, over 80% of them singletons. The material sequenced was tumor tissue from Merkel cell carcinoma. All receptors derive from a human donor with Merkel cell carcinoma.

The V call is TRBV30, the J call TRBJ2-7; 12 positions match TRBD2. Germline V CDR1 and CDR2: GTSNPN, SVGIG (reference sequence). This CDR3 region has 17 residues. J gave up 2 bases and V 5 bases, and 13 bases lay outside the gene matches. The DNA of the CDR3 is TGTGCCTGGTCTTCTAGGACTAGCGGGATTAGCCCCTACGAGCAGTACTTC. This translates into CAWSSRTSGISPYEQYF.

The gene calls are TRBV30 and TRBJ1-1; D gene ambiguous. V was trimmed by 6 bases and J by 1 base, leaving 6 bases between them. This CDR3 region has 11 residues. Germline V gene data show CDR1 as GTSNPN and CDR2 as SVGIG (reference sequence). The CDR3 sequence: CACERNTEAFF. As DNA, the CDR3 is TGTGCCTGCGAGCGGAACACTGAAGCTTTCTTT.

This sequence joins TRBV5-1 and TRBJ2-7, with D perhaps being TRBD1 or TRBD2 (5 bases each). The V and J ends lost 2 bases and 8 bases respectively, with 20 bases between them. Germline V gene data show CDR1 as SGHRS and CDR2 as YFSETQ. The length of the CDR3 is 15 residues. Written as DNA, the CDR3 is TGCGCCAGCAGCTTAGCCGAGGGGCGGTATGTAAAGCAGTACTTC. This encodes CASSLAEGRYVKQYF. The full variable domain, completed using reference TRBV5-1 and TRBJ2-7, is KAGVTQTPRYLIKTRGQQVTLSCSPISGHRSVSWYQQTPGQGLQFLFEYFSETQRNKGNFPGRFSGRQFSNSRSEMNVSTLELGDSALYLCASSLAEGRYVKQYFGPGTRLTVT.

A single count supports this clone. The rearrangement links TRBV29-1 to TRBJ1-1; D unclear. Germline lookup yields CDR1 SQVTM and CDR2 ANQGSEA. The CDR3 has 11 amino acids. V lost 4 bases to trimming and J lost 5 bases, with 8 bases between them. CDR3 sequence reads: CSVGGGTEAFF. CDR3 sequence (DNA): TGCAGCGTTGGTGGAGGGACTGAAGCTTTCTTT. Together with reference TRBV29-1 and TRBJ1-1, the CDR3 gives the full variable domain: SAVISQKPSRDICQRGTSLTIQCQVDSQVTMMFWYRQQPGQSLTLIATANQGSEATYESGFVIDKFPISRPNLTFSTLTVSNMSPEDSSIYLCSVGGGTEAFFGQGTRLTVV.

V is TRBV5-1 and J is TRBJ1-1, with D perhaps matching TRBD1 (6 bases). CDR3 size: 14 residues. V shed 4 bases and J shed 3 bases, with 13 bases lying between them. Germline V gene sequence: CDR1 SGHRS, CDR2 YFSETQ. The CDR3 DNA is TGCGCCAGCAGCCTGTACAGGGAGGACACTGAAGCTTTCTTT. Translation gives CASSLYREDTEAFF.

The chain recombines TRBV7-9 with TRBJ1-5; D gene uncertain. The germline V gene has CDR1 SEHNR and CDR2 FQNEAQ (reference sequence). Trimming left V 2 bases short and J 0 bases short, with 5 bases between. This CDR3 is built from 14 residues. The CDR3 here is CASSLMGSNQPQHF. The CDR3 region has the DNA TGTGCCAGCAGCTTAATGGGTAGCAATCAGCCCCAGCATTTT.

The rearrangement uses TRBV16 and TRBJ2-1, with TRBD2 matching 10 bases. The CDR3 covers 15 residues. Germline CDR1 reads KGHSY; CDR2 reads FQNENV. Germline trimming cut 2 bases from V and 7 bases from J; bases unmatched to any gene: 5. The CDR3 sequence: CASSQGAGGWNEQFF. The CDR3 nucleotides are TGTGCCAGCAGCCAAGGAGCGGGAGGGTGGAATGAGCAGTTCTTC.

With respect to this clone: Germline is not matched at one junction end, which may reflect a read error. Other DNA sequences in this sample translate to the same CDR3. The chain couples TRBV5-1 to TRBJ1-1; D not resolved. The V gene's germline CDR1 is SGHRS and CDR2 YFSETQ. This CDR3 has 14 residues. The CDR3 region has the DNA TGTGCCAGCAGTGCCCGGGGAGCCACGTTCGCAGCTTTCTTT. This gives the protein CASSARGATFAAFF.

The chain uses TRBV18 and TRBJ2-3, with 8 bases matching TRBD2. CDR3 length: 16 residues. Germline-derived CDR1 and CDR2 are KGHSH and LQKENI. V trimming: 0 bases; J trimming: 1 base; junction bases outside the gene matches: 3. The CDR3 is CASSPPKAGGTDTQYF. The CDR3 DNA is TGTGCCAGCTCACCACCGAAAGCGGGGGGCACAGATACGCAGTATTTT.

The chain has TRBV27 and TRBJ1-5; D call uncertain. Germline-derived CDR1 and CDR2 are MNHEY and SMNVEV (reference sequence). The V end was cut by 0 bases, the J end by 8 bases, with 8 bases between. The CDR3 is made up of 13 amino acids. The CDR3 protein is CASSLSGLEPQHF. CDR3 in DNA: TGTGCCAGCAGTTTATCTGGTCTCGAGCCCCAGCATTTT.

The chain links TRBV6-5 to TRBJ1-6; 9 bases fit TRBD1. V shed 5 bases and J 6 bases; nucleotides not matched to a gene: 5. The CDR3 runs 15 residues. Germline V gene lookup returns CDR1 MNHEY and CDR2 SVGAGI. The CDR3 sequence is CASSTLQGANSPLHF. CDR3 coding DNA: TGTGCCAGCAGTACCTTACAGGGGGCTAATTCACCCCTCCACTTT.

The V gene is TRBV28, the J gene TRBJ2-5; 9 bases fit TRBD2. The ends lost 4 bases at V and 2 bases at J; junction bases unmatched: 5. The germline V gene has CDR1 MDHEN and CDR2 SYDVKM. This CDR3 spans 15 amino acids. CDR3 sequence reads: CASSSLAGWQETQYF. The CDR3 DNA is TGTGCCAGCAGTTCCCTAGCGGGGTGGCAAGAGACCCAGTACTTC. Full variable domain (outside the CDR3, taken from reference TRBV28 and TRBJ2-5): DVKVTQSSRYLVKRTGEKVFLECVQDMDHENMFWYRQDPGLGLRLIYFSYDVKMKEKGDIPEGYSVSREKKERFSLILESASTNQTSMYLCASSSLAGWQETQYFGPGTRLLVL.

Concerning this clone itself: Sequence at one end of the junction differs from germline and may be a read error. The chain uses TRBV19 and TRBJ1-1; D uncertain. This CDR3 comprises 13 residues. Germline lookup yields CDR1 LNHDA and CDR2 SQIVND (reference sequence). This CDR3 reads CASSNGRNTEVFF. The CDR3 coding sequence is TGTGCCAGTAGTAATGGTCGGAACACTGAAGTTTTCTTT.

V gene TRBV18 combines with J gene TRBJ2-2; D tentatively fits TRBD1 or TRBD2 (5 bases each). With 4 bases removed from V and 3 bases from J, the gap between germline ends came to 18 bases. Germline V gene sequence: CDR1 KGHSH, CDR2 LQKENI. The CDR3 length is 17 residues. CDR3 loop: CASSLIGSGADTGELFF. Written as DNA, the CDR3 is TGTGCCAGCTCACTTATTGGGAGTGGGGCCGACACCGGGGAGCTGTTTTTT.

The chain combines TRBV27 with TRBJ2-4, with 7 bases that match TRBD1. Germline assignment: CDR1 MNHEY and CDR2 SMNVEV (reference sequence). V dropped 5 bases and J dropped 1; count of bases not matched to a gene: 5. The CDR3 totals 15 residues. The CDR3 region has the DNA TGTGCCAGCAGTGCGACAGGGTACGCCAAAAACATTCAGTACTTC. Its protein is CASSATGYAKNIQYF.

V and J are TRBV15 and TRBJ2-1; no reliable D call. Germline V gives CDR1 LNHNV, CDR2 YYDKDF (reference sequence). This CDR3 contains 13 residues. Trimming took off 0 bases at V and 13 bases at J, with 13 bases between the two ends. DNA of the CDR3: TGTGCCACCAGCAGAGAGGAGCGAGGTTTTCAGTTCTTC. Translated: CATSREERGFQFF.

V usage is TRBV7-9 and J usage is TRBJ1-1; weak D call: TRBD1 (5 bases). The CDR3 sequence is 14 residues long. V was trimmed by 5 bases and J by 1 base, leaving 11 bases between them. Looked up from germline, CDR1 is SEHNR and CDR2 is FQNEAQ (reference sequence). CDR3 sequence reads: CASSQNQGNTEAFF. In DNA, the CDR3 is TGTGCCAGCAGCCAAAACCAGGGGAACACTGAAGCTTTCTTT. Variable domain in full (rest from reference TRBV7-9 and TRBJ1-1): DTGVSQNPRHKITKRGQNVTFRCDPISEHNRLYWYRQTLGQGPEFLTYFQNEAQLEKSRLLSDRFSAERPKGSFSTLEIQRTEQGDSAMYLCASSQNQGNTEAFFGQGTRLTVV.

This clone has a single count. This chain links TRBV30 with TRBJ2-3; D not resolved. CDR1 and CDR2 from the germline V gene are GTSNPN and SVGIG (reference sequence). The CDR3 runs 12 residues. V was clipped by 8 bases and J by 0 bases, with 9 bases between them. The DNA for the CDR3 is TGTGCCGGAACACGGAGCACAGATACGCAGTATTTT. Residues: CAGTRSTDTQYF.

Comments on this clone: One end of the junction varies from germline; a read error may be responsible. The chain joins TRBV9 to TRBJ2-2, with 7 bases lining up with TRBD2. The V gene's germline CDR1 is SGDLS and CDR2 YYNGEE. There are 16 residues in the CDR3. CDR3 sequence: CTSSVRLATNTGELFF. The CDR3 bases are TGTACCAGCAGCGTAAGACTAGCCACGAACACCGGGGAGCTGTTTTTT.

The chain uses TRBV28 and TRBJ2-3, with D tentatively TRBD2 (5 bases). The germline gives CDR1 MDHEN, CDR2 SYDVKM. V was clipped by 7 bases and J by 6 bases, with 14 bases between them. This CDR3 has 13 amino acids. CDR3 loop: CASNGDQVDTQYF. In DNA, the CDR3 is TGTGCCAGCAACGGGGATCAGGTGGATACGCAGTATTTT.

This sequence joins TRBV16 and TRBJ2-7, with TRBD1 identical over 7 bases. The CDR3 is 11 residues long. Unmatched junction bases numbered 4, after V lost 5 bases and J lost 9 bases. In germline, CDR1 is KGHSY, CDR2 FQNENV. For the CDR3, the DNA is TGTGCCAGCAGCGAAGGGGGCCTGCAGTACTTC. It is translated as CASSEGGLQYF.